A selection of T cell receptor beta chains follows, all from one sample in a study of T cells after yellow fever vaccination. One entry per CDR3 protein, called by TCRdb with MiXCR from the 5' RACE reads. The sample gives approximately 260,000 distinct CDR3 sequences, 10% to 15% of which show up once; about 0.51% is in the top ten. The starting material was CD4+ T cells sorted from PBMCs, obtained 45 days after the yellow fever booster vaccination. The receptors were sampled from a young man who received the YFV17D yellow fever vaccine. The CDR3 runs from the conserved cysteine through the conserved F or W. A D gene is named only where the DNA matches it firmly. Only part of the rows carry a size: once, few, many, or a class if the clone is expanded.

TGTGCCAGCTCACCACGATGGAGGGACACTGAAGCTTTCTTT CASSPRWRDTEAFF TRBJ1-1 NA TRBV18 14 few
TGCGCCAGCGGCTTGGAAAGGGGAGACAATGAGCAGTTCTTC CASGLERGDNEQFF TRBJ2-1 NA TRBV5-1 14 once
TGCAGGTTAGGGACCGGGGACAGATTAACCGATACGCAGTATTTT CRLGTGDRLTDTQYF TRBJ2-3 TRBD1 TRBV20-1 15 many
TGTGCCAGCTCAGGGACAATGGAACAGCCCCAGCATTTT CASSGTMEQPQHF TRBJ1-5 NA TRBV18 13 NA
TGTGCCAGCAGCTCCTGGGACAGGGGCAATGAGCAGTTCTTC CASSSWDRGNEQFF TRBJ2-1 TRBD1 TRBV11-3 14 few
TGCAGCGTTGAAGGGCTAGCGGGAGGACAATCCTACGAGCAGTACTTC CSVEGLAGGQSYEQYF TRBJ2-7 TRBD2 TRBV29-1 16 few
TGCGCCAGCAGTGAGTCGGGGGCCGGGGAGCTGTTTTTT CASSESGAGELFF TRBJ2-2 NA TRBV10-2 13 few
TGTGCCAGTAGTATGCCCGGGGAGGTCTCCTACGAGCAGTACTTC CASSMPGEVSYEQYF TRBJ2-7 NA TRBV19 15 NA
TGTGCCTGGACCCGGGCGGGAAAAACCTCCTACGAGCAGTACTTC CAWTRAGKTSYEQYF TRBJ2-7 NA TRBV30 15 many
TGCGCCAGCAGCTTCGGCTCTAGCGGGAGATACTCCTGCAATGAGCAGTTCTTC CASSFGSSGRYSCNEQFF TRBJ2-1 TRBD2 TRBV5-1 18 NA
TGTGCCAGCAGCTCCCAAGCGGGGATGAACACCGGGGAGCTGTTTTTT CASSSQAGMNTGELFF TRBJ2-2 TRBD2 TRBV7-8 16 few
TGTGCCAGCAGCACCCCGGGGACACCCCGCTACGAGCAGTACTTC CASSTPGTPRYEQYF TRBJ2-7 NA TRBV7-2 15 NA
TGTGCCAGCAGCCTTGGTAGTATGGGGTACAATGAGCAGTTCTTC CASSLGSMGYNEQFF TRBJ2-1 NA TRBV7-2 15 NA
TGCAGCGTTGGGACTTTGCAAGAGACCCAGTACTTC CSVGTLQETQYF TRBJ2-5 NA TRBV29-1 12 few
TGCGCCAGCAGCGACCGCGGTCCTTCCGTTCAGTACTTC CASSDRGPSVQYF TRBJ2-4 NA TRBV5-1 13 many
TGTGCCAGCAGTTTAGCGGATAGCTCCTACAATGAGCAGTTCTTC CASSLADSSYNEQFF TRBJ2-1 NA TRBV7-2 15 NA
TGCGCCAGCAGCATCGGGACAGGGAGCGGGGAGCTGTTTTTT CASSIGTGSGELFF TRBJ2-2 TRBD1 TRBV5-1 14 few
TGTGCCAGCAGCTCCACGGTTAAGGTTAACGGAAACACCATATATTTT CASSSTVKVNGNTIYF TRBJ1-3 NA TRBV11-2 16 few
TGTGCCAGCAGTTTTGATCGCGGGAGGGCGGTTGGTGAGCAGTTCTTC CASSFDRGRAVGEQFF TRBJ2-1 TRBD2 TRBV28 16 NA
TGTGCCAGCAGCTCCGGGACTTTGGCCAATGAGCAGTTCTTC CASSSGTLANEQFF TRBJ2-1 NA TRBV11-1 14 few
TGCAGTGCTACCAACACTTTTAATTCACCCCTCCACTTT CSATNTFNSPLHF TRBJ1-6 NA TRBV20-1 13 NA
TGTGCCACCCTAGACCGGGACGATCTGGGATATGGCTACACCTTC CATLDRDDLGYGYTF TRBJ1-2 NA TRBV24-1 15 few
TGCGCCAGCAGCTCCCACCTGACGGCTGACTATGGCTACACCTTC CASSSHLTADYGYTF TRBJ1-2 NA TRBV5-1 15 few
TGTGCCAGCAGCCCGGGACAGGGGTTCGGCGTGCAGTACTTC CASSPGQGFGVQYF TRBJ2-7 TRBD1 TRBV3-1 14 few
TGTGCCAGCAGCCCCCAACGCCGAATGAAGGACAATGAGCAGTTCTTC CASSPQRRMKDNEQFF TRBJ2-1 NA TRBV7-9 16 NA
TGCGCCAGCAGCCAAGGAGCCCTTGGCACAGATACGCAGTATTTT CASSQGALGTDTQYF TRBJ2-3 NA TRBV4-3 15 NA
TGTGCCAGCGAACCGGGACAGGGCAATGAGCAGTTCTTC CASEPGQGNEQFF TRBJ2-1 TRBD1 TRBV18 13 NA
TGTGCCAGCAGTAGCGCTGCCGAATACGAGCAGTACTTC CASSSAAEYEQYF TRBJ2-7 NA TRBV28 13 NA
TGCAGCGTTGTAGCGGGAGGAGAGACCCAGTACTTC CSVVAGGETQYF TRBJ2-5 TRBD2 TRBV29-1 12 many
TGTGCCAGCGCTCTGGCACTAGCGGGAGTCGGTGAGCAGTTCTTC CASALALAGVGEQFF TRBJ2-1 TRBD2 TRBV28 15 few
TGCAGTGCTTTCGAAACAGGCTACGAAAAACTGTTTTTT CSAFETGYEKLFF TRBJ1-4 NA TRBV20-1 13 NA
TGTGCCAGCTGCTCTCCCCGGGACTCCAGAAGGCTGTTCTTC CASCSPRDSRRLFF TRBJ2-1 NA TRBV7-9 14 NA
TGTGCCTGGAGTGTCTCCCGGGCCGCGGGATTGGATACGCAGTATTTT CAWSVSRAAGLDTQYF TRBJ2-3 NA TRBV30 16 few
TGCGCCAGCAAGCTAGGGACTAGACCCACAGATACGCAGTATTTT CASKLGTRPTDTQYF TRBJ2-3 TRBD2 TRBV5-1 15 few
TGTGCCAGCAGCTTACAGGGGGTGGGTCAGCCCCAGCATTTT CASSLQGVGQPQHF TRBJ1-5 TRBD1 TRBV7-2 14 few
TGCAGTGCTCAAAGGACTAGCGGGATCTTTGAGACCCAGTACTTC CSAQRTSGIFETQYF TRBJ2-5 TRBD2 TRBV20-1 15 few
TGTGCCAGCAGTTACGACAGGACACCTACCTACGAGCAGTACTTC CASSYDRTPTYEQYF TRBJ2-7 NA TRBV6-2/TRBV6-3 15 NA
TGTGCCAGCAGCCAAACCCCACTAGCGCACTACGAGCAGTACTTC CASSQTPLAHYEQYF TRBJ2-7 TRBD2 TRBV4-2 15 NA
TGTGCCAGTAGGCCCTGGGGGGAAGGCACTGAAGCTTTCTTT CASRPWGEGTEAFF TRBJ1-1 NA TRBV19 14 few
TGTGCCAGCAGCCCCTGGGGTGGCAGGGGGCTGAGAGAGCAGTACTTC CASSPWGGRGLREQYF TRBJ2-7 TRBD1 TRBV7-2 16 NA
TGTGCCAGCAGCTTATCAGGTGGCGAGCAGTACTTC CASSLSGGEQYF TRBJ2-7 NA TRBV7-2 12 many
TGCAGTGCTAGTAAGCTCCCGGCAGATACGCAGTATTTT CSASKLPADTQYF TRBJ2-3 NA TRBV20-1 13 few
TGTGCCAGCAGTTCCCTAGCGGGAGGGCGCGAGCAGTACTTC CASSSLAGGREQYF TRBJ2-7 TRBD2 TRBV6-2/TRBV6-3 14 NA
TGTGCCAGCAGTGGGAGTCGGTGGTCCGGGGAGCTGTTTTTT CASSGSRWSGELFF TRBJ2-2 NA TRBV6-2/TRBV6-3 14 NA
TGTGCCAGCAGCTTAGAGCGGATAAACATTCAGTACTTC CASSLERINIQYF TRBJ2-4 NA TRBV7-8 13 few